The 5 T cell receptor beta chains listed next were all sequenced from one sample in a study of identical twins (dated by TCRdb to between 2015 and 2016). Library preparation employed 5' RACE. These reads were obtained on an Illumina HiSeq 2000. TCRdb reanalyzed the raw reads on its own, using fastp at Q25 for trimming and MiXCR for clone calling, and kept in-frame beta chains. Rows matching on CDR3 protein sequence are summarized as one entry with the most common DNA and genes. For this sample there are under 500,000 distinct CDR3 sequences; approximately 14% appear just once. Approximately 0.98% of the sample goes to the ten largest clones. These data are also associated with another study on yellow fever vaccine responses in identical twins.

Sequenced input: CD4+ T cells sorted from blood. All receptors come from a woman under 30 in good health.

This clonotype was seen ten or more times. The chain joins TRBV29-1 to TRBJ2-7; 7 nucleotides align to TRBD2. Germline CDR1 reads SQVTM; CDR2 reads ANQGSEA. The J segment lost 7 bases and the V segment lost 1 base, leaving 16 bases of the junction unmatched. The CDR3 spans 16 residues. CDR3: CSVEVRSGGRPLEQYF. CDR3 DNA sequence: TGCAGCGTTGAAGTAAGGTCGGGAGGTCGCCCTTTGGAGCAGTACTTC.

There are many counts of this clonotype. This chain joins TRBV28 and TRBJ2-7; possibly TRBD1 for D (6 bases). V lost 6 bases and J lost 3, with 12 bases in between. The CDR3 extends over 13 amino acids. Looked up from germline, CDR1 is MDHEN and CDR2 is SYDVKM. The CDR3 reads CASSGTPVYEQYF. CDR3 nucleotides: TGTGCCAGCAGCGGGACACCAGTCTACGAGCAGTACTTC.

The rearrangement links TRBV12-3 or TRBV12-4 to TRBJ2-3; D unclear. Trimming removed 6 bases at V and 1 base at J, with 14 bases between. CDR3 size: 15 residues. The CDR3: CASSQQHSRTDTQYF. The CDR3 nucleotides are TGTGCCAGCAGCCAACAACATAGTCGCACAGATACGCAGTATTTT.

This sequence joins TRBV4-2 and TRBJ2-7, with 9 positions matching TRBD2. V shed 0 bases and J 5 bases; nucleotides not matched to a gene: 5. The length of the CDR3 is 15 residues. The germline CDR1 and CDR2 sequences are LGHNA and YNFKEQ. The DNA for the CDR3 is TGTGCCAGCAGCCAAGAAGGTAGCGGGAGCGACGAGCAGTACTTC. Translation: CASSQEGSGSDEQYF.

Only a few counts were recorded for this clonotype. This sequence joins TRBV28 and TRBJ2-3; TRBD2 aligns across 9 bases. The CDR3 extends over 16 amino acids. Trimming took 2 bases from V and 3 from J; bases not matched to a gene: 6. Germline CDR1 is MDHEN and CDR2 is SYDVKM. CDR3 protein: CASSLSGAGGTDTQYF. For the CDR3, the DNA is TGTGCCAGCAGTTTAAGCGGCGCGGGAGGGACAGATACGCAGTATTTT.